This T cell receptor beta chain was observed in a study of breast tumors, draining lymph nodes, adjacent tissues. General study findings and limits: Tumor T cell lymph node origin was a supported hypothesis, not proven. Tumor TCR diversity was below lymph nodes but above nontumor tissue.

TCRdb passed the multiplex PCR reads through MiXCR, listing each CDR3 protein once. This sample carries tens of thousands of distinct CDR3 sequences, 63% of them seen once, and the ten largest clones take 15% to 20%. As regards this clonotype: What it binds is not known.

Deletions cut 3 bases from V and 9 bases from J, with 9 bases between. Germline V gene data show CDR1 as MNHNS and CDR2 as SASEGT. The CDR3 runs 13 residues. The chain is built from TRBV6-1 and TRBJ1-6; D is unclear. The receptor's source is a female donor with breast cancer. Some clones in this sample may be carry-over from other donors' samples. The sample taken for sequencing was breast tumor tissue. The CDR3 coding sequence is TGTGCCAGCAGTGAGGTGCGGGGTTCACCCCTCCACTTT. Amino acid sequence: CASSEVRGSPLHF.